The present entry profiles one T cell receptor beta chain with its context. This specimen belongs to a study of T cell changes during pregnancy in multiple sclerosis. Data came from immunoSEQ multiplex PCR; TCRdb stores just in-frame clones and leaves some out. The sample includes about 22,000 clones, just over 90% of them seen just once. Germline V gives CDR1 SEHNR, CDR2 FQNEAQ (reference sequence). With 6 bases clipped from V and 1 base from J, the junction kept 10 bases outside the gene matches. This CDR3 comprises 17 residues. This sequence was found in a female donor in good health, enrolled as a control in a pregnancy study. The specimen was CD4+ T cells from peripheral blood mononuclear cells, collected after pregnancy. The chain couples TRBV7-9 to TRBJ2-2; TRBD2 aligns across 8 bases. The CDR3 spells CASRPPIRGGNTGELFF. CDR3 bases: TGTGCCAGCAGACCCCCCATCCGGGGGGGGAACACCGGGGAGCTGTTTTTT.